These 4 T cell receptor beta chains originate from one sample sequenced in a study of OX40 agonist ivuxolimab in advanced cancers. Libraries were prepared by immunoSEQ multiplex PCR; TCRdb keeps only in-frame clonotypes and omits some of them. The table lists some 99,000 clones, roughly 88% of them singletons. The source material was CD4+ or CD8+ T cells sorted from blood, sampled in a trial of the OX40 agonist ivuxolimab. Receptors were obtained from an adult with an advanced solid tumor such as melanoma, head and neck, liver or kidney cancer.

This clone has only one observation. This sequence joins TRBV4-3 and TRBJ2-7; D is perhaps TRBD1 (5 bases). Germline CDR1 LGHNA, CDR2 YSLEER. Deletions cut 3 bases from V and 5 bases from J, with 17 bases between. CDR3 length: 15 amino acids. CDR3 sequence: CASSQDTGDGNEQYF. CDR3 nucleotides: TGCGCCAGCAGCCAGGATACAGGAGATGGGAACGAGCAGTACTTC.

The chain links TRBV6-6 to TRBJ2-3; perhaps TRBD2 as D (5 bases). CDR1 is MNHNY, CDR2 SVGAGI, per germline (reference sequence). The length of the CDR3 is 14 residues. The ends were cut back, 4 bases at V and 2 bases at J, with 10 bases in the middle. The CDR3 nucleotides are TGTGCCAGCAGTTCCCAGCGGACCACAGATACGCAGTATTTT. This gives the protein CASSSQRTTDTQYF.

V is TRBV7-6 and J is TRBJ2-3; 12 nucleotides align to TRBD2. There are 16 residues in the CDR3. V shed 5 bases and J 2 bases; nucleotides not matched to a gene: 5. The germline V gene encodes CDR1 SGHVS and CDR2 FNYEAQ. The CDR3: CASSILAGGPTDTQYF. CDR3 in DNA: TGTGCCAGCAGCATACTAGCGGGAGGCCCCACAGATACGCAGTATTTT.

The chain links TRBV7-6 to TRBJ2-5, with unresolved D. The CDR3 extends over 16 amino acids. Germline CDR1 SGHVS, CDR2 FNYEAQ. The ends were cut back, 8 bases at V and 5 bases at J, with 24 bases in the middle. The CDR3 loop reads CASSEVGGFGAETQYF. The CDR3 nucleotides are TGTGCCAGCTCCGAAGTTGGCGGATTTGGAGCGGAGACCCAGTACTTC. Supplemented by reference TRBV7-6 and TRBJ2-5, the full variable domain reads GAGVSQSPRYKVTKRGQDVALRCDPISGHVSLYWYRQALGQGPEFLTYFNYEAQQDKSGLPNDRFSAERPEGSISTLTIQRTEQRDSAMYRCASSEVGGFGAETQYFGPGTRLLVL.